The rows below give T cell receptor beta chains drawn from one sample of a study of blood T cell repertoires in COVID-19. Generated by immunoSEQ multiplex PCR, the TCRdb table keeps only in-frame clones and is missing some. The repertoire holds around 170,000 clones, with approximately 84% as singletons. The sequencing input was peripheral blood. These receptors all stem from a man aged 18 to 29 with active or convalescent COVID-19. Both conserved end residues are part of each CDR3. Each record gives: V gene, J gene, CDR3 protein.

V gene: TRBV10-3; J gene: TRBJ2-2; CDR3 protein: CAISGTGGWGELFF
V gene: TRBV14; J gene: TRBJ2-7; CDR3 protein: CASSQVLAGEQYF
V gene: TRBV5-8; J gene: TRBJ1-4; CDR3 protein: CASSLLGATNEKLFF
V gene: TRBV6-2/TRBV6-3; J gene: TRBJ1-4; CDR3 protein: CASSSLGAKDFSNEKLFF
V gene: TRBV2; J gene: TRBJ2-2; CDR3 protein: CASSVLLAGKNTGELFF
V gene: TRBV6-5; J gene: TRBJ1-1; CDR3 protein: CASSLTGAINTEAFF
V gene: TRBV6-5; J gene: TRBJ1-5; CDR3 protein: CASSYRQGGDQPQHF
V gene: TRBV7-6; J gene: TRBJ2-1; CDR3 protein: CASNLGRGENEQFF
V gene: TRBV19; J gene: TRBJ2-5; CDR3 protein: CASSTGLAGGQETQYF
V gene: TRBV27; J gene: TRBJ2-7; CDR3 protein: CASQGLSYEQYF
V gene: TRBV29-1; J gene: TRBJ1-1; CDR3 protein: CSVALTGGTTEAFF
V gene: TRBV6-1; J gene: TRBJ1-5; CDR3 protein: CASSEVTGVAQPQHF
V gene: TRBV7-9; J gene: TRBJ2-3; CDR3 protein: CASSLSTDTQYF
V gene: TRBV19; J gene: TRBJ2-5; CDR3 protein: CASSIKGQEETQYF
V gene: TRBV28; J gene: TRBJ2-1; CDR3 protein: CASRLQDFVSNEQFF
V gene: TRBV7-2; J gene: TRBJ1-2; CDR3 protein: CASSTGQGYGYTF
V gene: TRBV6-1; J gene: TRBJ2-5; CDR3 protein: CASSSTAYQETQYF
V gene: TRBV5-3; J gene: TRBJ2-7; CDR3 protein: CARAERGTYEQYF
V gene: TRBV7-9; J gene: TRBJ2-3; CDR3 protein: CASSLLASGNTDTQYF
V gene: TRBV28; J gene: TRBJ2-1; CDR3 protein: CASTMWGENEQFF
V gene: TRBV7-9; J gene: TRBJ1-6; CDR3 protein: CASSSLSSYNSPLHF
V gene: TRBV2; J gene: TRBJ2-1; CDR3 protein: CASSDNSGSPYNEQFF
V gene: TRBV18; J gene: TRBJ2-1; CDR3 protein: CASSQGTSGGMNEQFF
V gene: TRBV6-2/TRBV6-3; J gene: TRBJ2-2; CDR3 protein: CASSSHGGNTGELFF
V gene: TRBV11-2; J gene: TRBJ2-5; CDR3 protein: CASSIVRGAGETQYF
V gene: TRBV3-1/TRBV3-2; J gene: TRBJ1-4; CDR3 protein: CASSPYGTGGGNEKLFF
V gene: TRBV2; J gene: TRBJ1-5; CDR3 protein: CASSHRGDQPQHF
V gene: TRBV6-2/TRBV6-3; J gene: TRBJ1-4; CDR3 protein: CASSYSGIFNEKLFF
V gene: TRBV6-2/TRBV6-3; J gene: TRBJ2-7; CDR3 protein: CASSHGGISYEQYF
V gene: TRBV18; J gene: TRBJ2-7; CDR3 protein: CASSLWDRDYEQYF
V gene: TRBV7-7; J gene: TRBJ1-1; CDR3 protein: CASSLKTGPRVLRVGTEAFF
V gene: TRBV19; J gene: TRBJ2-1; CDR3 protein: CASRGRGVGEQFF
V gene: TRBV7-9; J gene: TRBJ1-1; CDR3 protein: CASSLESGNTEAFF
V gene: TRBV3-1/TRBV3-2; J gene: TRBJ2-4; CDR3 protein: CASSHRGNIQYF
V gene: TRBV3-1/TRBV3-2; J gene: TRBJ1-2; CDR3 protein: CASSLGAQGGKYGYTF
V gene: TRBV6-6; J gene: TRBJ2-7; CDR3 protein: CASSTTGDEQYF
V gene: TRBV12-5; J gene: TRBJ2-2; CDR3 protein: CASGSGTSGRGTGELFF
V gene: TRBV5-1; J gene: TRBJ2-7; CDR3 protein: CASSLGGHVEYEQYF
V gene: TRBV11-3; J gene: TRBJ1-3; CDR3 protein: CASSTGISGNTIYF
V gene: TRBV19; J gene: TRBJ2-7; CDR3 protein: CASSASSGNFYEQYF